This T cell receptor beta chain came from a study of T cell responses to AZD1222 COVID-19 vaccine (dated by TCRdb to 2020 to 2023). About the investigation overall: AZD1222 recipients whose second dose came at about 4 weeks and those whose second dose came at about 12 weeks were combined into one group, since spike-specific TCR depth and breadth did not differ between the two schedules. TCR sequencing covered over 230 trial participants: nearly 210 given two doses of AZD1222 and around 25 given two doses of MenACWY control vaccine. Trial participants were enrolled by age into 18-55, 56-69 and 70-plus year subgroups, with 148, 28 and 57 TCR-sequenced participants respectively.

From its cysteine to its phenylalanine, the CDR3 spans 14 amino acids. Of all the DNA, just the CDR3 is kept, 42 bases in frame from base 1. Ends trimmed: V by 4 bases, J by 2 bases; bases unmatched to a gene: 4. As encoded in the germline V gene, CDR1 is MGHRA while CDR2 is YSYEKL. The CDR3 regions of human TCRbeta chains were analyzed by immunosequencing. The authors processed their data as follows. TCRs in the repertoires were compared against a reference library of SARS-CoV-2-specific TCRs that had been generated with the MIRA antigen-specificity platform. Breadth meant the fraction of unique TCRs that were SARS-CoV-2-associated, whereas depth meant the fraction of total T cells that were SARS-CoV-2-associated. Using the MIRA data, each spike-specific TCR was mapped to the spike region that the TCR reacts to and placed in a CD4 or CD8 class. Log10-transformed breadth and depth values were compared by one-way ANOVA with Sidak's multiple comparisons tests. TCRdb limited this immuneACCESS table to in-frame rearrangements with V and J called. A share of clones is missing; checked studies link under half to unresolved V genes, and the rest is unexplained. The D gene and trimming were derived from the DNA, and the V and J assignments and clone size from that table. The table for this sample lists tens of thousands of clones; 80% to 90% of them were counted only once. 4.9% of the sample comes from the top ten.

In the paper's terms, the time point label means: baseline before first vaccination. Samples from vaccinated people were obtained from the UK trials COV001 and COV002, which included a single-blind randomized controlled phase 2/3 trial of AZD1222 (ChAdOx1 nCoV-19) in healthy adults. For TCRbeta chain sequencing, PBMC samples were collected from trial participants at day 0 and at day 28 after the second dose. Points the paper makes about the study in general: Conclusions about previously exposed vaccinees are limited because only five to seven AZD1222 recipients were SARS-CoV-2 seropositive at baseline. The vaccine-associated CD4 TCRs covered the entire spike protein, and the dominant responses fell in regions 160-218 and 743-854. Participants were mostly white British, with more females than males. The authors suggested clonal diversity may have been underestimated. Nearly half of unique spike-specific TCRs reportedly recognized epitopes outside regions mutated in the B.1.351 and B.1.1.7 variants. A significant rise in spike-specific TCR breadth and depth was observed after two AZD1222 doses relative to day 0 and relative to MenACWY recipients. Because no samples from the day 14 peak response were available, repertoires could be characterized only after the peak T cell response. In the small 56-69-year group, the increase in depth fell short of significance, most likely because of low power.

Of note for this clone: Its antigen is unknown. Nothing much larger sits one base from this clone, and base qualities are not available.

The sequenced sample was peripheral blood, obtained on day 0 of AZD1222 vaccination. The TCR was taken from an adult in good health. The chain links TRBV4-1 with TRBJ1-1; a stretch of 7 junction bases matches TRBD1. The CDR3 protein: CASSLGQANTEAFF. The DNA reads TGCGCCAGCAGCCTCGGACAGGCCAACACTGAAGCTTTCTTT.